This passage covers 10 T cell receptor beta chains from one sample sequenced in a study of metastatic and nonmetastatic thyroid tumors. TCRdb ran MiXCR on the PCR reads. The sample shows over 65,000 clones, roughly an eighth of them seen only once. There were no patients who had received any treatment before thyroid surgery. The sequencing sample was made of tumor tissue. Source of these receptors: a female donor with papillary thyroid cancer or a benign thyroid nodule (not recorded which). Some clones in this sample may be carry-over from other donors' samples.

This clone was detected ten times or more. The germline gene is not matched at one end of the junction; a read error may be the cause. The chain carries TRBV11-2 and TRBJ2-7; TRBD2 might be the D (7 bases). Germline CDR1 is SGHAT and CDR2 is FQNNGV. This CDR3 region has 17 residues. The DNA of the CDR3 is TGTGCCGGCAGCCTTGGGTTGTTGGGGGGGCGCTTGTACGAGCAGTACTTC. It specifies CAGSLGLLGGRLYEQYF.

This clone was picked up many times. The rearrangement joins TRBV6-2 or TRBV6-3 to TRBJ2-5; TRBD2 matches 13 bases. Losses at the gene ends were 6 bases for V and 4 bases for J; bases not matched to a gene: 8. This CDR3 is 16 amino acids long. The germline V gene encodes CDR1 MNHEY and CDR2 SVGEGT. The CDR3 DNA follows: TGTGCCAGCAGCTCACCCACTAGCGGGGGGGGAGAGACCCAGTACTTC. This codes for CASSSPTSGGGETQYF.

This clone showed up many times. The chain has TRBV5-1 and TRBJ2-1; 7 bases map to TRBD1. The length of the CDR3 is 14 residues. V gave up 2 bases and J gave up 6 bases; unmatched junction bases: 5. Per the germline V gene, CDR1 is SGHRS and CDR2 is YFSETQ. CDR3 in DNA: TGCGCCAGCAGCTTTCCGGGACAGAGCAATGAGCAGTTCTTC. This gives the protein CASSFPGQSNEQFF.

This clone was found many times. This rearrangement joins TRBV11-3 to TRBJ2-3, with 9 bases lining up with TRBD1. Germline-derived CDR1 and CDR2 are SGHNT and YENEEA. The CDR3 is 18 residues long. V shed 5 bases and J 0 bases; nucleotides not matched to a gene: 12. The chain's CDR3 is CASSLRGGQGLSTDTQYF. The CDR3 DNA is TGTGCCAGCAGCCTTCGGGGTGGACAGGGGCTAAGCACAGATACGCAGTATTTT.

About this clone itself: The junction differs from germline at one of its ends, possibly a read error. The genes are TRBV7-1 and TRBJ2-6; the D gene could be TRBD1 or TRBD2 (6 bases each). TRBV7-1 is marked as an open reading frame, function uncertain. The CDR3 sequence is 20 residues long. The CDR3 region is CASSSIWGAKSLSVANVLTF. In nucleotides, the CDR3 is TGTGCCAGCAGCTCCATCTGGGGGGCTAAGTCCCTCTCTGTGGCCAACGTCCTGACTTTC.

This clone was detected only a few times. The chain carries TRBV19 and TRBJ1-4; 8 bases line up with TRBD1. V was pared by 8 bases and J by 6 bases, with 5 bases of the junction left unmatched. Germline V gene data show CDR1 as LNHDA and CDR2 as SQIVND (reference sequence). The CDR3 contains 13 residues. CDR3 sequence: CASGRTGYEKLFF. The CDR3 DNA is TGTGCCAGTGGGAGGACAGGGTATGAAAAACTGTTTTTT.

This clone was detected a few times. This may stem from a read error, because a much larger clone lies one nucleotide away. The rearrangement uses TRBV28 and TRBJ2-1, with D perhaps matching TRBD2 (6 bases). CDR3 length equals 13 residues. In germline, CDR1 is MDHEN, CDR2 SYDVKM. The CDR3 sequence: CAISFLGEDEQFF. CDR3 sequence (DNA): TGTGCCATCAGTTTTCTAGGGGAGGATGAGCAGTTCTTC.

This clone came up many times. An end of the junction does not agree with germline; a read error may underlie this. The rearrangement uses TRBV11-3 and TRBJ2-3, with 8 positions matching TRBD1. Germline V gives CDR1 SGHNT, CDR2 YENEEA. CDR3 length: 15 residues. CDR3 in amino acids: CASSRTGTGTGTQYF. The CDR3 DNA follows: TGTGCCAGCAGCCGTACCGGGACAGGCACAGGTACGCAGTATTTT.

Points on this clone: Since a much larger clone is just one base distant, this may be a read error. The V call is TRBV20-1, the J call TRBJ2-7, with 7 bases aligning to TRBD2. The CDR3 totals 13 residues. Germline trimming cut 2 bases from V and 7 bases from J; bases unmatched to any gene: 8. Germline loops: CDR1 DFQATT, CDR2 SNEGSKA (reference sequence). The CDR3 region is CSARLAVVSEQYF. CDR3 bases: TGCAGTGCTAGACTAGCGGTAGTCAGTGAGCAGTACTTC.

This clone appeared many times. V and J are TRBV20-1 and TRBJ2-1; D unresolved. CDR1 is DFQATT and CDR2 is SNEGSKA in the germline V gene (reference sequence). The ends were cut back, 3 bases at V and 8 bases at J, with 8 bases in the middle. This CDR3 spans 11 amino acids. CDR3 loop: CSASQLDEQFF. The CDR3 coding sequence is TGCAGTGCTAGTCAGCTGGATGAGCAGTTCTTC.